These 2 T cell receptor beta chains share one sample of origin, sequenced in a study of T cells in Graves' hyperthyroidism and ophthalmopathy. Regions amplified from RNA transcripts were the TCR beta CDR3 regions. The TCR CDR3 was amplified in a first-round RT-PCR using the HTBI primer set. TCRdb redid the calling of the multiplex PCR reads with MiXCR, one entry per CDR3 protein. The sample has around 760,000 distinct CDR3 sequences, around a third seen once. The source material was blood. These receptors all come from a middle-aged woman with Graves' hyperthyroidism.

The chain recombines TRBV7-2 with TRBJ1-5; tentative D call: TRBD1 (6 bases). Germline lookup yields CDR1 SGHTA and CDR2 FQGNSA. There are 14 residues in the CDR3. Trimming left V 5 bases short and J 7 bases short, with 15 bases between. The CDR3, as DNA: TGTGCCAGCAGCACGGAGGGGGTCTGGCAGCCCCAGCATTTT. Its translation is CASSTEGVWQPQHF.

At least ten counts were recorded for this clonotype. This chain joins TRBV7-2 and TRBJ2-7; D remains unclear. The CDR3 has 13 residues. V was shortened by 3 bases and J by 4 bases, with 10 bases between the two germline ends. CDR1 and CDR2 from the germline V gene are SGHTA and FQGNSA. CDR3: CASSLSPAYEQYF. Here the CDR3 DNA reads TGTGCCAGCAGCTTGAGTCCCGCTTACGAGCAGTACTTC.